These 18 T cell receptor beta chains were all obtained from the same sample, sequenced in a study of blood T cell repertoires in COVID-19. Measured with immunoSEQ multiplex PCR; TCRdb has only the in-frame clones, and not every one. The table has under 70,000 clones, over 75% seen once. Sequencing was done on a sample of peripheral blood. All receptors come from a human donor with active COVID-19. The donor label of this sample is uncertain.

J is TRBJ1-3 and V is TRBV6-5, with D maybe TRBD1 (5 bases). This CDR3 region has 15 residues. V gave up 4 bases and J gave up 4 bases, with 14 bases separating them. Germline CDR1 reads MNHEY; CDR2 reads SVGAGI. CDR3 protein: CASSSRGGVGNTIYF. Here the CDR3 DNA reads TGTGCCAGCAGTTCTCGCGGGGGGGTGGGAAACACCATATATTTT.

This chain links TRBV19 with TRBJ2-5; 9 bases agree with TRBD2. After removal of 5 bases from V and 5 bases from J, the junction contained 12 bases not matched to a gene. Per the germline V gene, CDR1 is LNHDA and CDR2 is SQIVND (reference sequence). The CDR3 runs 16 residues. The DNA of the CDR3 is TGTGCCAGTAGTCCCCGACTAGCGGAGGGGGGCGAGACCCAGTACTTC. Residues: CASSPRLAEGGETQYF.

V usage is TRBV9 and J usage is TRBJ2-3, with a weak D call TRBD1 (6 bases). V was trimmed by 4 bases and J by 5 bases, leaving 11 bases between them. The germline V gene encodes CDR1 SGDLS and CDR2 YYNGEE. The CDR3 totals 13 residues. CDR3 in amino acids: CASSILGGDTQYF. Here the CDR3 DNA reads TGTGCCAGCAGCATCCTAGGGGGAGATACGCAGTATTTT.

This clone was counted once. The DNA of the CDR3 is TGTGCCAGTATGGCGAGCGGGGCGCAATTGTACACCGGGGAGCTGTTTTTT. It encodes CASMASGAQLYTGELFF. The chain combines TRBV19 with TRBJ2-2, with TRBD2 matching 7 bases. This CDR3 has 17 amino acids. In germline, CDR1 is LNHDA, CDR2 SQIVND (reference sequence). Germline trimming cut 7 bases from V and 3 bases from J; bases unmatched to any gene: 14. The entire variable domain, with the rest obtained from reference TRBV19 and TRBJ2-2, is as follows: DGGITQSPKYLFRKEGQNVTLSCEQNLNHDAMYWYRQDPGQGLRLIYYSQIVNDFQKGDIAEGYSVSREKKESFPLTVTSAQKNPTAFYLCASMASGAQLYTGELFFGEGSRLTVL.

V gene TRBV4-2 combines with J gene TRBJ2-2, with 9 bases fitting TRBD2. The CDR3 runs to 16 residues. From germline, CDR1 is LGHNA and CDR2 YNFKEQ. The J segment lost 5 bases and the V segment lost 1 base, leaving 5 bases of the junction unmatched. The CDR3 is CASSQGLRGGTGELFF. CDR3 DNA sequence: TGTGCCAGCAGCCAAGGGCTGCGGGGGGGTACCGGGGAGCTGTTTTTT.

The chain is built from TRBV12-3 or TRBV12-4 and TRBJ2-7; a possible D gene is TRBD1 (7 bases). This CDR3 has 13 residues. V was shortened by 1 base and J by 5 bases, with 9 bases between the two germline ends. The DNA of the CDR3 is TGTGCCAGCAGTTTAGGCAGGGGGGACGAGCAGTACTTC. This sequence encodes CASSLGRGDEQYF.

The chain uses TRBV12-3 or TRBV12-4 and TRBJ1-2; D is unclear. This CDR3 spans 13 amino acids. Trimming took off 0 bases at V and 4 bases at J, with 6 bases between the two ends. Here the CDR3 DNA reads TGTGCCAGCAGTTTAGCCCCGGTCTATGGCTACACCTTC. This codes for CASSLAPVYGYTF.

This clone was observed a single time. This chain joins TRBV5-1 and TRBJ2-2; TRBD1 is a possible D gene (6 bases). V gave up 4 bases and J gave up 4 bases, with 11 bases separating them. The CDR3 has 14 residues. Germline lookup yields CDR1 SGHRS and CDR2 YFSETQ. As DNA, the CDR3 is TGCGCCAGCAGCGACAGCAGGGGCACCGGGGAGCTGTTTTTT. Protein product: CASSDSRGTGELFF.

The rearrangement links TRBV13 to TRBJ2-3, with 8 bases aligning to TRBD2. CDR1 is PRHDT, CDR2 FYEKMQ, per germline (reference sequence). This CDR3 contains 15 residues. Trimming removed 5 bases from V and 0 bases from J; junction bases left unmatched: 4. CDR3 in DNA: TGTGCCAGCAGCCGGACTAGCCTTAGCACAGATACGCAGTATTTT. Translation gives CASSRTSLSTDTQYF.

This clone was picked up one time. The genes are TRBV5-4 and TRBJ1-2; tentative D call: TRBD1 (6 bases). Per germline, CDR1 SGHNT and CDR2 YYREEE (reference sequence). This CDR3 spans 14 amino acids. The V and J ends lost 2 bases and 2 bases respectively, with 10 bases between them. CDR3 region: CASSFPGENYGYTF. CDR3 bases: TGTGCCAGCAGCTTTCCAGGGGAAAACTATGGCTACACCTTC.

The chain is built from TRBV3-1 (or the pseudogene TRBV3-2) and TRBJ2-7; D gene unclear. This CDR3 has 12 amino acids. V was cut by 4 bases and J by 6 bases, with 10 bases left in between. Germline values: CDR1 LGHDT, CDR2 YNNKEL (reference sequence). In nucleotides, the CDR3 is TGTGCCAGCAGCCCACGGGTCAGCGAGCAGTACTTC. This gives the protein CASSPRVSEQYF.

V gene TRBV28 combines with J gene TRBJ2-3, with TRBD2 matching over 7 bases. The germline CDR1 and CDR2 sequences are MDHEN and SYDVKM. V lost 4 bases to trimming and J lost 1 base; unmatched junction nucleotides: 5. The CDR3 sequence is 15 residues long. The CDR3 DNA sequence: TGTGCCAGCAGTTCCGCGGGAGCGGGCACAGATACGCAGTATTTT. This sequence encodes CASSSAGAGTDTQYF.

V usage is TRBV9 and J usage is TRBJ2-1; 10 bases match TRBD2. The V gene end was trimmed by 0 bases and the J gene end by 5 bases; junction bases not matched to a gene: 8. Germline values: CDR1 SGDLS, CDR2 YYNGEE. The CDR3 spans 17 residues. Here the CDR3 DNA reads TGTGCCAGCAGCGTAGGAACTAGCGGGGCCAGTGACAATGAGCAGTTCTTC. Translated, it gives CASSVGTSGASDNEQFF.

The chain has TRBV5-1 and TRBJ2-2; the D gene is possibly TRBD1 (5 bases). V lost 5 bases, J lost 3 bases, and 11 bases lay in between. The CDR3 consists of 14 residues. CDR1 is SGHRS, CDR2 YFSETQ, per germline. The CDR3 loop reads CASRLMTDTGELFF. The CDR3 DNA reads TGCGCCAGCAGACTTATGACAGACACCGGGGAGCTGTTTTTT.

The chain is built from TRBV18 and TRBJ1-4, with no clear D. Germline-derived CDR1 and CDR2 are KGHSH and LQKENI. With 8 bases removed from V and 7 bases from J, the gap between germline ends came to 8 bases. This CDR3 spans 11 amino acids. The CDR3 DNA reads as TGTGCCAGCACAAGTGGTGAAAAACTGTTTTTT. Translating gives CASTSGEKLFF.

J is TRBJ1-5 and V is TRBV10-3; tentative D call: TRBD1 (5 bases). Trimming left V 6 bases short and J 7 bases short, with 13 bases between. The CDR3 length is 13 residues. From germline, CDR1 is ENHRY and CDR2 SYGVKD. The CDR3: CAIRAGIGQPQHF. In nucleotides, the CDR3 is TGTGCCATCAGAGCAGGGATAGGGCAGCCCCAGCATTTT.

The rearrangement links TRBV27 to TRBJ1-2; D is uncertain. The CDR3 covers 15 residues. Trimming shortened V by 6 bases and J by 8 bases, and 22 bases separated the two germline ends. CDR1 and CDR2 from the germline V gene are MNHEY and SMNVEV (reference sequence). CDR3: CASRTLLDGLRGYTF. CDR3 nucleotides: TGTGCCAGCAGAACTCTCCTTGACGGGTTGCGGGGCTACACCTTC.

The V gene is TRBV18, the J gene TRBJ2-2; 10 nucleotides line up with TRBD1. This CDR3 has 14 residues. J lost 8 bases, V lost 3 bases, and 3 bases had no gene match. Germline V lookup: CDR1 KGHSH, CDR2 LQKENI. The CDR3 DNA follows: TGTGCCAGCTCACCGGGACAGGGGACTGGGGAGCTGTTTTTT. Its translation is CASSPGQGTGELFF.